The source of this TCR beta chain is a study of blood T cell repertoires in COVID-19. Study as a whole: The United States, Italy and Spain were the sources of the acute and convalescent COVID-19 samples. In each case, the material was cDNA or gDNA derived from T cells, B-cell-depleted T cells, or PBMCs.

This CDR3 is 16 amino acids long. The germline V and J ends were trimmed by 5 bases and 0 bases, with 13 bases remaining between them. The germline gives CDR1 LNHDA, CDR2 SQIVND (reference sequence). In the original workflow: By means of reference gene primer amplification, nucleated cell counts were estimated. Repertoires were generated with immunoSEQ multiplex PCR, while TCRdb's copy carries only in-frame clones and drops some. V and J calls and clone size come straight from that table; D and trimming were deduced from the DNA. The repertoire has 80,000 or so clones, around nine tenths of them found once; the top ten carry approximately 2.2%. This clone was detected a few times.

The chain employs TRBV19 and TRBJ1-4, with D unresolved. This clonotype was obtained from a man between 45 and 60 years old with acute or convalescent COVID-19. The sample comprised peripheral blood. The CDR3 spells CASSGEDIATNEKLFF. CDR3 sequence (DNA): TGTGCCAGTAGTGGGGAGGATATTGCAACTAATGAAAAACTGTTTTTT.